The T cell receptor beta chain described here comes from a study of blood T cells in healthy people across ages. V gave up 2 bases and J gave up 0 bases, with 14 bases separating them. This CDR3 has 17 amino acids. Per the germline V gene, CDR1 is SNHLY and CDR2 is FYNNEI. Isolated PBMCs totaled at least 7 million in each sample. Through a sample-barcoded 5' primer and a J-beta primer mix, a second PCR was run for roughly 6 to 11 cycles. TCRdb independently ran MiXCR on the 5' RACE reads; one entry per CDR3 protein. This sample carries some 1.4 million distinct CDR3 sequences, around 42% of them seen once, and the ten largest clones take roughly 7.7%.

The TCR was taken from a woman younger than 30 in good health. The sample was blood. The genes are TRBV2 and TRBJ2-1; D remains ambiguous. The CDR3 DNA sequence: TGTGCCAGCAGTGAACCTCCGTGGAAGAGCTCCTACAATGAGCAGTTCTTC. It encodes CASSEPPWKSSYNEQFF.